The rows below give T cell receptor beta chains drawn from one sample of a study of cytomegalovirus exposure and HLA in healthy donors. Only in-frame clones appear in the TCRdb table, and some are missing; sequencing was by immunoSEQ multiplex PCR. The table records approximately 280,000 clones, 80% to 90% of them present only once. The sequencing sample was made of PBMCs. All receptors derive from a woman aged 18-29 years in good health and CMV-seronegative. Both conserved end residues are part of each CDR3. D genes are given only for firm matches. Size tells how often a clone was seen (once, few, many) or the class of an expanded clone, and some rows leave it out.

V gene	clone size	D gene	J gene	CDR3 protein	CDR3 DNA
TRBV6-5	NA	TRBD1	TRBJ1-2	CASSYSTGGGYGYTF	TGTGCCAGCAGCTATTCTACAGGGGGCGGCTATGGCTACACCTTC
TRBV7-8	NA	NA	TRBJ2-7	CASSLAQVTYEQYF	TGTGCCAGCAGCTTAGCGCAGGTAACCTACGAGCAGTACTTC
TRBV7-8	NA	NA	TRBJ1-4	CASSLARGRGDEKLFF	TGTGCCAGCAGCTTAGCACGTGGCAGGGGTGATGAAAAACTGTTTTTT
TRBV15	NA	TRBD1	TRBJ1-5	CATSRSPGQVYNQPQHF	TGTGCCACCAGCAGAAGTCCGGGACAGGTGTACAATCAGCCCCAGCATTTT
TRBV27	NA	NA	TRBJ2-7	CASSPRGTYEQYF	TGTGCCAGCAGCCCCAGGGGTACCTACGAGCAGTACTTC
TRBV9	NA	TRBD1	TRBJ1-1	CASSVDRGTMNTEAFF	TGTGCCAGCAGCGTAGACAGGGGGACCATGAACACTGAAGCTTTCTTT
TRBV2	NA	NA	TRBJ1-2	CASSLRQDFYGYTF	TGTGCCAGCAGCCTTCGACAGGACTTCTATGGCTACACCTTC
TRBV11-2	NA	TRBD1	TRBJ1-2	CASSLDRGRGYTF	TGTGCCAGCAGCCTGGACAGGGGCCGAGGCTACACCTTC
TRBV18	few	TRBD2	TRBJ2-2	CASSPRSSGRATTGELFF	TGTGCCAGCTCACCAAGGTCCAGCGGGAGGGCCACCACCGGGGAGCTGTTTTTT
TRBV30	NA	NA	TRBJ1-6	CAWSQGPYNSPLHF	TGTGCCTGGAGCCAGGGCCCCTATAATTCACCCCTCCACTTT
TRBV7-2	once	NA	TRBJ1-1	CASSPSTDMNTEAFF	TGTGCCAGCAGCCCGTCGACAGACATGAACACTGAAGCTTTCTTT
TRBV10-3	NA	NA	TRBJ2-2	CAITVQGGKLFF	TGTGCCATCACCGTACAGGGAGGGAAGCTGTTTTTT
TRBV5-1	NA	TRBD1	TRBJ2-3	CASSPNLRQGGTQYF	TGCGCCAGCAGCCCCAACCTGAGACAGGGGGGTACGCAGTATTTT
TRBV4-2	NA	TRBD2	TRBJ2-7	CASSQELAGVEQYF	TGTGCCAGCAGCCAAGAATTAGCGGGAGTGGAGCAGTACTTC
TRBV18	NA	NA	TRBJ2-7	CASSPERTYEQYF	TGTGCCAGCTCACCAGAGAGAACCTACGAGCAGTACTTC
TRBV30	NA	TRBD2	TRBJ2-1	CAWSVQREGLGFF	TGTGCCTGGAGTGTCCAGCGGGAGGGCCTCGGGTTCTTC
TRBV28	NA	TRBD1	TRBJ1-2	CASSFQGAYGYTF	TGTGCCAGCAGTTTCCAGGGGGCCTATGGCTACACCTTC
TRBV7-9	once	NA	TRBJ2-5	CASSPQDGLVETQYF	TGTGCCAGCAGCCCGCAGGATGGGTTGGTGGAGACCCAGTACTTC
TRBV30	NA	NA	TRBJ1-5	CAWSVAGRQPQHF	TGTGCCTGGAGTGTAGCGGGGCGTCAGCCCCAGCATTTT
TRBV11-3	NA	TRBD1	TRBJ2-2	CASSLSPRTGFTGELFF	TGTGCCAGCAGCTTAAGCCCTCGGACAGGGTTTACCGGGGAGCTGTTTTTT
TRBV4-2	NA	NA	TRBJ2-7	CASSRGTTEQYF	TGTGCCAGCAGCCGGGGGACAACCGAGCAGTACTTC
TRBV6-5	NA	NA	TRBJ1-2	CASSGRTETNYGYTF	TGTGCCAGCAGTGGCCGGACAGAGACGAACTATGGCTACACCTTC
TRBV5-1	NA	NA	TRBJ2-1	CASSSLPSYNEQFF	TGCGCCAGCAGCTCTCTTCCTTCCTACAATGAGCAGTTCTTC
TRBV4-1	NA	TRBD1	TRBJ1-1	CASSQFFTRKGASEAFF	TGCGCCAGCAGCCAATTTTTTACGCGCAAGGGGGCTTCTGAAGCTTTCTTT
TRBV19	NA	NA	TRBJ1-6	CASSISQQGDSPLHF	TGTGCCAGTAGTATCTCTCAACAGGGTGATTCACCCCTCCACTTT
TRBV27	few	NA	TRBJ2-7	CASSYSRGYEQYF	TGTGCCAGCAGTTACTCTCGGGGGTACGAGCAGTACTTC
TRBV20-1	NA	NA	TRBJ1-2	CSARARNTF	TGCAGTGCTAGAGCCCGTAACACCTTC
TRBV2	NA	NA	TRBJ1-2	CASRSDSAHGYTF	TGTGCCAGCAGATCCGACAGCGCACATGGCTACACCTTC
TRBV11-2	NA	TRBD1	TRBJ1-2	CASSLVEAGGYGYTF	TGTGCCAGCAGCTTAGTGGAGGCAGGGGGCTATGGCTACACCTTC
TRBV10-3	NA	TRBD2	TRBJ2-7	CATSGGRVTTEQYF	TGTGCCACCTCGGGAGGCAGGGTAACCACCGAGCAGTACTTC
TRBV18	NA	NA	TRBJ1-4	CASSPQGNEKLFF	TGTGCCAGCTCACCGCAGGGTAATGAAAAACTGTTTTTT
TRBV6-5	NA	NA	TRBJ2-3	CASSPRGAITDTQYF	TGTGCCAGCAGTCCCCGGGGGGCGATCACAGATACGCAGTATTTT
TRBV7-3	NA	TRBD1	TRBJ2-1	CASSLEPGGGYEQFF	TGTGCCAGCAGCTTGGAACCAGGGGGCGGGTATGAGCAGTTCTTC
TRBV18	NA	NA	TRBJ1-2	CASSPGRIGQGGYTF	TGTGCCAGCTCACCAGGGCGGATTGGACAAGGGGGCTACACCTTC
TRBV29-1	NA	TRBD1	TRBJ2-7	CSVEGNRDRGGSEQYF	TGCAGCGTTGAAGGAAACCGGGACAGGGGGGGAAGCGAGCAGTACTTC
TRBV18	NA	TRBD1	TRBJ1-2	CASSPGQDRPLGYTF	TGTGCCAGCTCACCTGGTCAGGACAGGCCTCTTGGCTACACCTTC
TRBV28	once	NA	TRBJ2-7	CASSLNTLYEQYF	TGTGCCAGCAGCCTTAACACGCTCTACGAGCAGTACTTC
TRBV18	NA	NA	TRBJ1-4	CASSPPEVNEKLFF	TGTGCCAGCTCACCACCCGAGGTTAATGAAAAACTGTTTTTT
TRBV4-1	NA	NA	TRBJ1-2	CASSQTGPLGYGYTF	TGCGCCAGCAGCCAGACAGGTCCATTGGGGTATGGCTACACCTTC
TRBV7-9	NA	TRBD1	TRBJ2-7	CASRRQGNTYEQYF	TGTGCCAGCAGACGACAGGGAAACACCTACGAGCAGTACTTC
TRBV6-1	many	NA	TRBJ1-5	CASNLRDNSNQPQHF	TGTGCCAGCAATCTGCGGGATAATAGCAATCAGCCCCAGCATTTT
TRBV9	NA	TRBD1	TRBJ1-3	CASSADRVPVPGNTIYF	TGTGCCAGCAGCGCCGACAGGGTCCCAGTCCCTGGAAACACCATATATTTT
TRBV29-1	few	NA	TRBJ1-2	CSVAAGGYTF	TGCAGCGTTGCGGCGGGAGGCTACACCTTC
TRBV11-2	NA	NA	TRBJ1-1	CASSLTALNTEAFF	TGTGCCAGCAGTTTGACAGCACTGAACACTGAAGCTTTCTTT
TRBV25-1	NA	NA	TRBJ2-2	CASSSRGVNTGELFF	TGTGCCAGCAGCAGCAGGGGTGTGAACACCGGGGAGCTGTTTTTT
TRBV6-1	NA	NA	TRBJ2-1	CASSDPLTGGDEQFF	TGTGCCAGCAGTGATCCACTTACAGGGGGGGATGAGCAGTTCTTC
TRBV29-1	NA	NA	TRBJ2-5	CSVTEPQETQYF	TGCAGCGTGACAGAGCCTCAAGAGACCCAGTACTTC
TRBV29-1	NA	TRBD1	TRBJ1-1	CSGGQVEAFF	TGCAGCGGGGGACAGGTTGAAGCTTTCTTT
TRBV6-5	NA	NA	TRBJ2-7	CASSPVAAYEQYF	TGTGCCAGCAGTCCCGTCGCGGCCTACGAGCAGTACTTC
TRBV2	NA	TRBD2	TRBJ2-1	CASSEEVLAAYNEQFF	TGTGCCAGCAGTGAAGAGGTACTAGCGGCTTACAATGAGCAGTTCTTC
TRBV27	NA	NA	TRBJ1-5	CASRLTPTIGPQHF	TGTGCCAGCAGACTGACACCAACGATTGGGCCCCAGCATTTT
TRBV5-1	NA	TRBD2	TRBJ2-7	CASSLAGTSGYPYEQYF	TGCGCCAGCAGCTTGGCCGGAACTAGCGGGTACCCCTACGAGCAGTACTTC
TRBV6-1	NA	NA	TRBJ2-3	CASRQGGADTQYF	TGTGCCAGCCGGCAGGGCGGCGCAGATACGCAGTATTTT